This record looks at one T cell receptor beta chain sequence and its context. This specimen belongs to a study of blood T cell repertoires in COVID-19. Overall study: T cells, B-cell-depleted T cells, or PBMCs supplied cDNA or gDNA.

Here immunoSEQ multiplex PCR was the method, and the copy in TCRdb shows in-frame clones only, minus some. The data show fewer than 80,000 clones, with 79% seen just once and approximately 5% held by the top ten. CDR3 length: 14 residues. The V gene lost 6 bases and the J gene lost 4 bases, with 16 bases spanning the gap. The germline V gene has CDR1 MDHEN and CDR2 SYDVKM. The J gene is TRBJ2-7, the V gene TRBV28; TRBD1 might be the D (6 bases). Sequenced: peripheral blood. This TCR derives from an elderly woman with active or convalescent COVID-19. In DNA, the CDR3 is TGTGCCAGCAGGCTTTCTGGGGGCCGTTACGAGCAGTACTTC. It specifies CASRLSGGRYEQYF. Full variable domain (rest looked up from reference TRBV28 and TRBJ2-7): DVKVTQSSRYLVKRTGEKVFLECVQDMDHENMFWYRQDPGLGLRLIYFSYDVKMKEKGDIPEGYSVSREKKERFSLILESASTNQTSMYLCASRLSGGRYEQYFGPGTRLTVT.